This T cell receptor (beta chain) is from a study of T cell responses to AZD1222 COVID-19 vaccine. Trimming shortened V by 5 bases and J by 12 bases, and 13 bases separated the two germline ends. CDR1 is MDHEN and CDR2 is SYDVKM in the germline V gene. The CDR3 totals 11 residues. The assay was immunoSEQ multiplex PCR, and TCRdb's table has in-frame clones only and misses some. The sample consists of roughly 100,000 clones, more than 75% of them appearing once. Concerning this clone itself: Its specificity is unknown.

General study points: Close to half of spike-specific TCRs reportedly recognize unmutated variant regions. White British donors predominated, females outnumbered males, and clonal diversity was possibly underestimated. The repertoires were collected only after the peak T cell response. Spike as a whole was targeted by vaccine-associated CD4 TCRs, dominant at 160-218 and 743-854.

The sample consisted of peripheral blood, taken 28 days after the second AZD1222 dose. V and J are TRBV28 and TRBJ1-1; D is undetermined. This receptor was obtained from an adult who received the AZD1222 COVID-19 vaccine. As DNA, the CDR3 is TGTGCCAGCAGTCTCGGGTGGCAAACTTTCTTT. Translating gives CASSLGWQTFF.